This TCR beta chain was captured by sequencing in a study of CXCR3-negative and CXCR3-positive naive CD8 T cells. A word on this clonotype: Its cognate antigen is unknown.

Researchers prepared the TRB cDNA libraries using 5' RACE with UMI labels. TCRdb re-analyzed the 5' RACE reads; it lists each CDR3 protein once, without DNA. This sample contains roughly 99,000 distinct CDR3 sequences. Study conclusions and caveats: Comparison of naive CXCR3-negative and CXCR3-positive cells revealed similar TRBV-TRBJ usage, while memory cells differed. When CXCR3-positive naive cells were set against CXCR3-negative naive cells, the former had more hydrophobic TRB CDR3s.

The CDR3 contains 16 residues. CDR1 and CDR2 from the germline V gene are LGHNA and YSLEER. The chain recombines TRBV4-3 with TRBJ2-2. This clonotype was sampled from a human donor in good health. Some clones in this sample may be carry-over from other donors' samples. Material for sequencing was naive CXCR3+ CD8+ T cells from blood. As to subset: CD45RO-CCR7+CD27+CD95- naive CD8+ T cells expressing CXCR3 (TNR3+). The CDR3 reads CASSQDPGGNTGELFF.